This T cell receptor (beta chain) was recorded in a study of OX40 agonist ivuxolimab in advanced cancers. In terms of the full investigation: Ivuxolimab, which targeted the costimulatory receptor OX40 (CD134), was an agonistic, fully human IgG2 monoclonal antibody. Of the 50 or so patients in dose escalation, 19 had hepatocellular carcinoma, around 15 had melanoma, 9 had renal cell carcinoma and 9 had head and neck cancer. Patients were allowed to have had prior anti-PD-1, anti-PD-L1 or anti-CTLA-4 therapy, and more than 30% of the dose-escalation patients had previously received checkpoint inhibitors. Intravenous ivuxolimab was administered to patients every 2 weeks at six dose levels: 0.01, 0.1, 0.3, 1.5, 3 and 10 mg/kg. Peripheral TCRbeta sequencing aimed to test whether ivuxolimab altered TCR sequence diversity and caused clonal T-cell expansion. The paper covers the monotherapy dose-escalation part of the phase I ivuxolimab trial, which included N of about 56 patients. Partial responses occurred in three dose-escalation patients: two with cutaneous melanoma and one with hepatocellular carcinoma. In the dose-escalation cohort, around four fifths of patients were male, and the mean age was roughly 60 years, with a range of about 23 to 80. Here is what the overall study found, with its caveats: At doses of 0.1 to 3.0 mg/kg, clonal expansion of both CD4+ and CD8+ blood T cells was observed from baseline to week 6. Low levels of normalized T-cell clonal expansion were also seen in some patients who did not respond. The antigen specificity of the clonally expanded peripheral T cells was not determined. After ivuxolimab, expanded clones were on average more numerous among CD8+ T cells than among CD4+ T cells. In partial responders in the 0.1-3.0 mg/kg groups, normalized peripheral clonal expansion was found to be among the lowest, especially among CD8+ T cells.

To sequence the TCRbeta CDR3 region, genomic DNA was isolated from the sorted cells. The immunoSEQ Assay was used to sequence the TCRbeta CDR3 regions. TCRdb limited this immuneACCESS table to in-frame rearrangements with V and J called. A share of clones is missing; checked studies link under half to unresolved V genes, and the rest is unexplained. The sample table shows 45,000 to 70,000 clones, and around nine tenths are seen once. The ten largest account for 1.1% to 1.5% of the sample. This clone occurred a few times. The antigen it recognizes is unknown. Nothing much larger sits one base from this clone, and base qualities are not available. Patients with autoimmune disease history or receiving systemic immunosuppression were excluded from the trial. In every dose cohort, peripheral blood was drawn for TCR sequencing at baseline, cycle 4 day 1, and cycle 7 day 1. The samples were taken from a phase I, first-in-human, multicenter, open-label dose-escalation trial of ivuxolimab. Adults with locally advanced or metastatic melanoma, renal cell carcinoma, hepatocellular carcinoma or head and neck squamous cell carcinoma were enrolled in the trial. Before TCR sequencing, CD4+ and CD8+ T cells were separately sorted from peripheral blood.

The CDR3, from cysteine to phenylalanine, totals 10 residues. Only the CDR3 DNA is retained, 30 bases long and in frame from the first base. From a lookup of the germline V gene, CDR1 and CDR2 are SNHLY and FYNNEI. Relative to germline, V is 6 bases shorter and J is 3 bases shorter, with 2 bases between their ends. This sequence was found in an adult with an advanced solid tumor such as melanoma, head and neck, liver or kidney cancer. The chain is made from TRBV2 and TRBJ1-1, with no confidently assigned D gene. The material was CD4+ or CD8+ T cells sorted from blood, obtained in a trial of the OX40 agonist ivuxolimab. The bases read TGTGCCAGCAGATACACTGAAGCTTTCTTT. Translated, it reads CASRYTEAFF.